Presented here are 12 T cell receptor beta chains from one specimen sequenced in a study of cytomegalovirus exposure and HLA in healthy donors. PCR involved 60 Vbeta and 13 Jbeta primers. Clones were sequenced by immunoSEQ multiplex PCR, and TCRdb holds only the in-frame ones, with some missing. Of 150,000 to 200,000 clones in the sample, less than 90% were seen once. Sequencing input: PBMCs. Receptors were obtained from a girl less than two years old in good health and CMV-seronegative.

This chain joins TRBV7-9 and TRBJ2-1, with D hard to call. The CDR3 has 14 amino acids. Trimming stripped 5 bases from V and 8 bases from J, with 16 bases between. The germline CDR1 and CDR2 sequences are SEHNR and FQNEAQ (reference sequence). This chain's CDR3 is CASSPLASSHEQFF. The CDR3 coding sequence is TGTGCCAGCAGCCCCCTGGCTAGTTCCCATGAGCAGTTCTTC.

The J gene is TRBJ1-6, the V gene TRBV4-1; tentative D call: TRBD1 (6 bases). The ends were cut back, 2 bases at V and 6 bases at J, with 17 bases in the middle. There are 17 residues in the CDR3. Germline V gene lookup returns CDR1 MGHRA and CDR2 YSYEKL. The CDR3 DNA sequence: TGCGCCAGCAGCCAATTAAGAGCGGGGACATCTAATTCACCCCTCCACTTT. Protein sequence: CASSQLRAGTSNSPLHF.

V usage is TRBV5-4 and J usage is TRBJ1-3; TRBD2 might be the D (6 bases). The DNA end lines up better with TRBJ2-2; the J call may be wrong. This CDR3 spans 17 amino acids. Looked up from germline, CDR1 is SGHNT and CDR2 is YYREEE (reference sequence). The CDR3 DNA sequence: TGTGCCAGCAGCTTGTACGGAGGGGTGGGGTTCACCGGGGAGCTGTTTTTT. Translation: CASSLYGGVGFTGELFF.

The chain recombines TRBV27 with TRBJ2-7; a weak D match, TRBD1 (5 bases). The V gene's germline CDR1 is MNHEY and CDR2 SMNVEV (reference sequence). Trimming left V 5 bases short and J 2 bases short, with 10 bases between. There are 13 residues in the CDR3. CDR3 nucleotides: TGTGCCAGCAGTATTACAGGAACCTACGAGCAGTACTTC. Protein: CASSITGTYEQYF.

This clone appeared a single time. The chain has TRBV18 and TRBJ1-6, with D possibly matching TRBD1 (6 bases). The ends were cut back, 2 bases at V and 8 bases at J, with 10 bases in the middle. CDR1 is KGHSH and CDR2 is LQKENI in the germline V gene. The CDR3 has 14 amino acids. The CDR3 DNA sequence: TGTGCCAGCTCACCAGGCTACAGGGATTCACCCCTCCACTTT. Protein sequence: CASSPGYRDSPLHF.

This chain joins TRBV5-1 and TRBJ2-5; D unclear. The germline V and J ends were trimmed by 3 bases and 4 bases, with 4 bases remaining between them. The length of the CDR3 is 11 residues. The germline V gene has CDR1 SGHRS and CDR2 YFSETQ. The DNA for the CDR3 is TGCGCCAGCAGCTGGAGAGAGACCCAGTACTTC. Translation: CASSWRETQYF.

This clone was recorded only once. The chain uses TRBV9 and TRBJ2-2; TRBD2 aligns across 14 bases. The germline V gene has CDR1 SGDLS and CDR2 YYNGEE. Trimming removed 2 bases from V and 6 bases from J; junction bases left unmatched: 3. This CDR3 spans 16 amino acids. CDR3 region: CASSVTSGGAAGELFF. The CDR3 nucleotides are TGTGCCAGCAGCGTGACTAGCGGGGGGGCCGCCGGGGAGCTGTTTTTT.

This clone occurred a few times. The rearrangement joins TRBV25-1 to TRBJ2-7, with 9 bases lining up with TRBD1. Germline V gene data show CDR1 as MGHDK and CDR2 as SYGVNS. This CDR3 is built from 16 residues. V shed 6 bases and J 3 bases; nucleotides not matched to a gene: 12. This chain's CDR3 is CASSGDGTGRYYEQYF. CDR3 nucleotide sequence: TGTGCCAGCAGCGGAGATGGGACAGGGAGGTACTACGAGCAGTACTTC.

The V and J genes are TRBV4-3 and TRBJ2-7; a weak D match, TRBD2 (5 bases). V lost 0 bases to trimming and J lost 3 bases, with 15 bases between them. CDR1 is LGHNA and CDR2 is YSLEER in the germline V gene. The CDR3 consists of 16 residues. CDR3: CASSQEISSGGYEQYF. The DNA for the CDR3 is TGCGCCAGCAGCCAAGAAATTTCCAGCGGTGGCTACGAGCAGTACTTC.

The chain recombines TRBV18 with TRBJ1-1; D is uncertain. Trimming cost V 0 bases and J 1 base, with 9 bases left between them. Germline assignment: CDR1 KGHSH and CDR2 LQKENI. The CDR3 loop spans 15 amino acids. The CDR3 sequence is CASSPPVYRNTEAFF. CDR3 nucleotide sequence: TGTGCCAGCTCACCACCCGTTTACAGGAACACTGAAGCTTTCTTT.

The rearrangement joins TRBV18 to TRBJ2-5, with D perhaps matching TRBD1 (6 bases). Deletions cut 5 bases from V and 4 bases from J, with 17 bases between. Looked up from germline, CDR1 is KGHSH and CDR2 is LQKENI. CDR3 size: 15 residues. CDR3 residues: CASSDRFGLAETQYF. The DNA for the CDR3 is TGTGCCAGCTCAGACAGGTTCGGGCTTGCAGAGACCCAGTACTTC.

The chain employs TRBV2 and TRBJ2-7; D gene ambiguous. The V gene lost 8 bases and the J gene lost 2 bases, with 16 bases spanning the gap. The CDR3 length is 14 residues. Germline V lookup: CDR1 SNHLY, CDR2 FYNNEI. CDR3 coding DNA: TGTGCCAGCGATGAGGAGAGTTCGGCCTACGAGCAGTACTTC. Translated: CASDEESSAYEQYF.